What follows are 2 T cell receptor beta chains derived from one specimen sequenced in a study of OX40 agonist ivuxolimab in advanced cancers. The protocol used for the library was the immunoSEQ multiplex PCR assay. TCRdb holds this immuneACCESS table with in-frame rearrangements only. Some clones are missing; in checked studies, unresolved V genes explain under half, and the rest has no known cause. Within this sample are tens of thousands of clones, with about 85% of them counted one time only. 25% to 35% of the sample belongs to the ten largest clones. Source: CD4+ or CD8+ T cells sorted from blood, taken in a trial of the OX40 agonist ivuxolimab. All receptors come from an adult with an advanced solid tumor such as melanoma, head and neck, liver or kidney cancer.

V gene TRBV5-6 combines with J gene TRBJ1-4; no clear D. The CDR3 consists of 14 residues. The germline gives CDR1 SGHDT, CDR2 YYEEEE. V dropped 2 bases and J dropped 8 bases, with 13 bases sitting between them. The CDR3 nucleotides read TGTGCCAGCAGCTTTAGAGAGGCCGGAGAAAAACTGTTTTTT. Its translation: CASSFREAGEKLFF.

V is TRBV10-3 and J is TRBJ2-5; D might be TRBD2 (7 bases). The CDR3 covers 12 residues. The V gene's germline CDR1 is ENHRY and CDR2 SYGVKD. Trimming left V 10 bases short and J 0 bases short, with 9 bases between. CDR3 coding DNA: TGTGCCAGCGGGGGCAACCAAGAGACCCAGTACTTC. Its protein is CASGGNQETQYF.